This is a list of T cell receptor beta chains from one sample in a study of blood T cell repertoires in COVID-19. TCRdb keeps only in-frame clones here, not all; method: immunoSEQ multiplex PCR. Among 140,000 to 150,000 clones, more than 70% were seen once, and the ten largest hold roughly 13%. Source material: peripheral blood. Receptors originate from a man aged 55 to 70 with active or convalescent COVID-19. CDR3s include the opening cysteine and the closing phenylalanine or tryptophan.

TRBJ2-2,TRBV6-5,CASRASGTGGELFF
TRBJ2-7,TRBV27,CASSGGLAGLDEQYF
TRBJ2-2,TRBV16,CASSPQAGETTGELFF
TRBJ2-3,TRBV29-1,CSVEEPLAAADTQYF
TRBJ1-5,TRBV5-1,CASSPSGARGQPQHF
TRBJ2-7,TRBV7-2,CASSLSRFEQYF
TRBJ2-1,TRBV28,CAIGRRREQEQFF
TRBJ2-3,TRBV6-2/TRBV6-3,CASSYAGVSTDTQYF
TRBJ2-7,TRBV12-3/TRBV12-4,CASSLRGDEQYF
TRBJ1-1,TRBV5-1,CASSLLGGNTEAFF
TRBJ2-1,TRBV19,CASSTYRANSYNEQFF
TRBJ2-2,TRBV2,CASISLLVAGELFF
TRBJ2-3,TRBV1,CTSSQDEPSGGADTQYF
TRBJ2-5,TRBV28,CASSLGRGRETQYF
TRBJ1-1,TRBV27,CASSPSTEAFF
TRBJ1-5,TRBV19,CASTPTGGSNQPQHF
TRBJ2-7,TRBV4-1,CASSQDRGREQYF
TRBJ2-1,TRBV27,CASRTLTSNYPNSYNEQFF
TRBJ2-7,TRBV11-2,CASNMVTGGFYEQYF
TRBJ1-6,TRBV29-1,CSVEDPPYDPLLGDKSAPLHF
TRBJ1-1,TRBV2,CASSLWGDTEAFF
TRBJ2-3,TRBV7-8,CASSLTPMTGEDTQYF
TRBJ1-6,TRBV5-4,CASSSGQNNSPLHF
TRBJ1-6,TRBV30,CAWRGTTGGANSPLHF
TRBJ1-4,TRBV27,CASSSSGALGKLFF
TRBJ1-1,TRBV29-1,CSVGGVDTEAFF
TRBJ2-3,TRBV3-1/TRBV3-2,CASSQDRSTDTQYF
TRBJ2-1,TRBV11-3,CASSLVQGAGDHNEQFF
TRBJ2-5,TRBV5-6,CASSQTYKTQYF
TRBJ1-4,TRBV7-9,CASSFGQGGGTATNEKLFF
TRBJ2-7,TRBV7-9,CASNPGLAGGDEQYF
TRBJ2-5,TRBV6-6,CASSPRSQTQYF
TRBJ1-4,TRBV4-1,CASSQEGSAAGNEKLFF
TRBJ2-1,TRBV18,CASFQRGLGAGGNEQFF
TRBJ2-6,TRBV7-2,CASSRTVLSGANVLTF
TRBJ2-7,TRBV7-8,CASSLRDRVSVLSYEQYF
TRBJ2-7,TRBV28,CASSSSPGEQYF
TRBJ2-2,TRBV18,CATSGGASSNTGELFF
TRBJ2-7,TRBV6-1,CASSEGTSGLLLPNEQYF
TRBJ2-1,TRBV5-4,CASSLRGGPNNEQFF
TRBJ2-5,TRBV7-9,CASSLGYRGETQYF
TRBJ1-5,TRBV2,CASSLSVAGWGPQHF
TRBJ1-5,TRBV6-2/TRBV6-3,CASSYSSESQPQHF
TRBJ2-3,TRBV7-2,CASRFASSGTQYF
TRBJ2-7,TRBV7-3,CASSLKGASSLYF
TRBJ1-1,TRBV9,CASSVGGGQGGTEAFF
TRBJ2-7,TRBV6-4,CASRTSGTFSYEQYF
TRBJ1-3,TRBV4-2,CASSQDREENTIYF
TRBJ1-5,TRBV28,CASSLSGGSNQPQHF
TRBJ1-2,TRBV29-1,CSVAQGDGYTF
TRBJ1-2,TRBV6-1,CASSDPFYGYTF
TRBJ2-6,TRBV18,CASSPGEAGANVLTF
TRBJ2-7,TRBV5-4,CASSLDRGYEQYF
TRBJ2-7,TRBV11-2,CASSLYRTGGGEQYF